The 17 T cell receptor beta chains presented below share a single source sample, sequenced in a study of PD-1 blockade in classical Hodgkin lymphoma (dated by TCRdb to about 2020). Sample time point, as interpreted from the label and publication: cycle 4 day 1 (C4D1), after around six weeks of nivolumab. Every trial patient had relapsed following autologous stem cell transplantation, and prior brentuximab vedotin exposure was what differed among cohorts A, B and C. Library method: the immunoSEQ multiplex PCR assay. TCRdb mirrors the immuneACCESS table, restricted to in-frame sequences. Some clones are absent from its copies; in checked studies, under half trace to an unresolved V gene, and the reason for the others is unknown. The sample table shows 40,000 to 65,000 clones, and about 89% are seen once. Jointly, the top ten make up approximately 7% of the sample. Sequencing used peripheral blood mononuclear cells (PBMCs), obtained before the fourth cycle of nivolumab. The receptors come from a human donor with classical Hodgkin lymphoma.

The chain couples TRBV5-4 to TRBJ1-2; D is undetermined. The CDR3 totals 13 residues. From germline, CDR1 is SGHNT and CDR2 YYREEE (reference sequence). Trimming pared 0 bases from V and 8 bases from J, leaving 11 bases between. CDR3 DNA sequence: TGTGCCAGCAGCTTGGGAGGGTTTGAAGGCTACACCTTC. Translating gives CASSLGGFEGYTF.

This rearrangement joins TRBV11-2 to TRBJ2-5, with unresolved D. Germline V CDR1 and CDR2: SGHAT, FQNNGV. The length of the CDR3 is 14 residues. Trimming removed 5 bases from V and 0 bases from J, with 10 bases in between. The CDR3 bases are TGTGCCAGCAGCCCCCGGGTCTACCAAGAGACCCAGTACTTC. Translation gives CASSPRVYQETQYF.

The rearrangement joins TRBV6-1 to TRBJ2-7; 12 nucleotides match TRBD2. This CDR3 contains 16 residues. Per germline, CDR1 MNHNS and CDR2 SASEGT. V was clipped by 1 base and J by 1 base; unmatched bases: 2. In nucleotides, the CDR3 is TGTGCCAGCAGTGAAGGACTAGCGGGGGTTTCCTACGAGCAGTACTTC. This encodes CASSEGLAGVSYEQYF.

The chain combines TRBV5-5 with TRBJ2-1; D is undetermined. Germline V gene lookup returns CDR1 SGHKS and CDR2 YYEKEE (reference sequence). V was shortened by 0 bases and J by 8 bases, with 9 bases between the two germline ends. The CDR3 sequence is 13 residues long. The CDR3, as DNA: TGTGCCAGCAGCTTGGTCGTTTCTGATGAGCAGTTCTTC. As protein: CASSLVVSDEQFF.

CDR3 loop: CASSQRHQTNEKLFF. In DNA form, the CDR3 reads TGCGCCAGCAGCCAACGTCACCAAACTAATGAAAAACTGTTTTTT. V is TRBV4-1 and J is TRBJ1-4, with D hard to call. The CDR3 loop spans 15 amino acids. V dropped 2 bases and J dropped 1 base, with 8 bases sitting between them. Germline assignment: CDR1 MGHRA and CDR2 YSYEKL.

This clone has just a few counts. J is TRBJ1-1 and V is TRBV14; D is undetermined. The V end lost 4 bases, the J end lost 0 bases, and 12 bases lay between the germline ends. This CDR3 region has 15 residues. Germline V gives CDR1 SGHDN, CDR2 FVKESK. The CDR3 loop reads CASSPEQSVNTEAFF. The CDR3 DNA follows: TGTGCCAGCAGCCCTGAACAATCAGTGAACACTGAAGCTTTCTTT.

The CDR3: CASSSTGSPNTGELFF. As DNA, the CDR3 is TGTGCCAGCAGCTCAACAGGGAGCCCCAACACCGGGGAGCTGTTTTTT. This chain uses TRBV7-9 with TRBJ2-2; TRBD1 might be the D (6 bases). The CDR3 totals 16 residues. The V gene's germline CDR1 is SEHNR and CDR2 FQNEAQ (reference sequence). Trimming stripped 4 bases from V and 2 bases from J, with 14 bases between.

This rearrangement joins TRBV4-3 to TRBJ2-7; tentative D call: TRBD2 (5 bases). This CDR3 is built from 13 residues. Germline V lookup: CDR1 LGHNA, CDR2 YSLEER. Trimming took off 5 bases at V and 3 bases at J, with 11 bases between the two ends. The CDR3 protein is CASSALGSYEQYF. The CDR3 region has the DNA TGCGCCAGCAGCGCCCTTGGGAGCTACGAGCAGTACTTC.

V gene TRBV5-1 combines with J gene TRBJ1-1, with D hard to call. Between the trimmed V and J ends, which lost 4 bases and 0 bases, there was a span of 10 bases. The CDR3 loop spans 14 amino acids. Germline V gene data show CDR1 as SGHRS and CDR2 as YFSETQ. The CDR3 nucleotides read TGCGCCAGCAGCGAGTCTAGGATGAACACTGAAGCTTTCTTT. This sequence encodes CASSESRMNTEAFF. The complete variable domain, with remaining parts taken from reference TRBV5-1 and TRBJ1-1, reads KAGVTQTPRYLIKTRGQQVTLSCSPISGHRSVSWYQQTPGQGLQFLFEYFSETQRNKGNFPGRFSGRQFSNSRSEMNVSTLELGDSALYLCASSESRMNTEAFFGQGTRLTVV.

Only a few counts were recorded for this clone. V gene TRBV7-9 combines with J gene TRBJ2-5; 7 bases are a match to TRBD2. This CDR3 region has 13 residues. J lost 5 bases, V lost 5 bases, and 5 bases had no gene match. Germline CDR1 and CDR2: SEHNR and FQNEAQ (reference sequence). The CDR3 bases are TGTGCCAGCAGCCGGACTAGTCACGAGACCCAGTACTTC. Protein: CASSRTSHETQYF.

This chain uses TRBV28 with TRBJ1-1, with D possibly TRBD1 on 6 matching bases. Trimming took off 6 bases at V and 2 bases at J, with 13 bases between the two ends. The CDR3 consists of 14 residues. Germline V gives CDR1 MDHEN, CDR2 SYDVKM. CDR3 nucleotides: TGTGCCAGCAGAAACTATGGGACAAACACTGAAGCTTTCTTT. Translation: CASRNYGTNTEAFF.

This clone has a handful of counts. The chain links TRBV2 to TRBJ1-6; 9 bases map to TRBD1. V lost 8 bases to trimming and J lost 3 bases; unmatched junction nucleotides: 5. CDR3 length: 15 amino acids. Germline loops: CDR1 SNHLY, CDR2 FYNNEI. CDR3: CASRLGQGYNSPLHF. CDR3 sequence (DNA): TGTGCCAGCCGCTTGGGACAGGGCTATAATTCACCCCTCCACTTT.

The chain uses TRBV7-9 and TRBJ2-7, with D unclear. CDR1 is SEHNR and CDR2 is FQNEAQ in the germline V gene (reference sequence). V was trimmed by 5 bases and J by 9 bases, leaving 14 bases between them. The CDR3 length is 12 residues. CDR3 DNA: TGTGCCAGCAGCCCGACCAGTCCTGCGCAGTACTTC. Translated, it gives CASSPTSPAQYF.

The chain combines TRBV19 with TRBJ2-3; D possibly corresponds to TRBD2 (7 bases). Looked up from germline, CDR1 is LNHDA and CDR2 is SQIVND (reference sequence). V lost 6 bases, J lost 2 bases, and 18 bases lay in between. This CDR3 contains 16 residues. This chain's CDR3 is CASRHPGGASTDTQYF. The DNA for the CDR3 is TGTGCCAGTAGACATCCGGGGGGCGCGTCCACAGATACGCAGTATTTT.

CDR3 residues: CASSYLLEGGYGYTF. Written as DNA, the CDR3 is TGTGCCAGCAGTTACTTACTTGAAGGGGGCTATGGCTACACCTTC. V and J are TRBV6-5 and TRBJ1-2; D possibly corresponds to TRBD1 (6 bases). There are 15 residues in the CDR3. Germline lookup yields CDR1 MNHEY and CDR2 SVGAGI. V lost 1 base and J lost 4, with 13 bases in between.

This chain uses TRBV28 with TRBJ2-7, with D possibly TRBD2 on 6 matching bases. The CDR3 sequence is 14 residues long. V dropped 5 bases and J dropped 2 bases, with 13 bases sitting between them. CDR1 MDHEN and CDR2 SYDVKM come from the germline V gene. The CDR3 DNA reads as TGTGCCAGCAGTCCACCAGGCGGGACCTACGAGCAGTACTTC. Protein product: CASSPPGGTYEQYF.

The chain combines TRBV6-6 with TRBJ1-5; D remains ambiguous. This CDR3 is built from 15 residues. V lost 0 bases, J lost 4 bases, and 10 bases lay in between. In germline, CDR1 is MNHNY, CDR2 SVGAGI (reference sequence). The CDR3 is CASSYSRGSNQPQHF. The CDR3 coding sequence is TGTGCCAGCAGTTACTCCCGAGGGTCGAATCAGCCCCAGCATTTT.